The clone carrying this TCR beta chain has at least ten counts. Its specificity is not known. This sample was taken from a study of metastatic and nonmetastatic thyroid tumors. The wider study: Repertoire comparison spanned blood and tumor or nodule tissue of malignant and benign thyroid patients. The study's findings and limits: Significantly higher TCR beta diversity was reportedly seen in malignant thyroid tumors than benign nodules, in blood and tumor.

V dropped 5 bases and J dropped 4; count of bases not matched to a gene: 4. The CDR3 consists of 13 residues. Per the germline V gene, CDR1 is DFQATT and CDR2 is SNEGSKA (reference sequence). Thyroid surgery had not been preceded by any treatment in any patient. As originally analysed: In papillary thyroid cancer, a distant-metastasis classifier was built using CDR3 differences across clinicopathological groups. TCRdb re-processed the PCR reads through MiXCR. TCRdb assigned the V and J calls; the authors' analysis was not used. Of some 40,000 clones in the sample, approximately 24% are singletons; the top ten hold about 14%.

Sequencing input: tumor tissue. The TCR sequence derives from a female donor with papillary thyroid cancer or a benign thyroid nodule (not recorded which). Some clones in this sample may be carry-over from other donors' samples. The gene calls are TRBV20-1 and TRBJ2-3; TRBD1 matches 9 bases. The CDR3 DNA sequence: TGCAGTGCTCCGGGACAGGGTGCAGATACGCAGTATTTT. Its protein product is CSAPGQGADTQYF.